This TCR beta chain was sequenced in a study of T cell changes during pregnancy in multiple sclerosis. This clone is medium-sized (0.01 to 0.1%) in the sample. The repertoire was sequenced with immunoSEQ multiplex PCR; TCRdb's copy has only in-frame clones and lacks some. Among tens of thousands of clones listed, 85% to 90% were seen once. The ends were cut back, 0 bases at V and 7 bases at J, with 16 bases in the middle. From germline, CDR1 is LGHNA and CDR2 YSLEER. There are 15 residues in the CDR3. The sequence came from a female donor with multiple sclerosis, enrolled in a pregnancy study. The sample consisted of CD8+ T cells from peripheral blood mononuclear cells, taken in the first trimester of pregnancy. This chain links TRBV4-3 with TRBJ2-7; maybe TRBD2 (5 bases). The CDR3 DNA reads TGCGCCAGCAGCCAAGATCGGGAAGCGCTCTGGGAGCAGTACTTC. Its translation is CASSQDREALWEQYF.